This TCR beta chain was captured in a study of T cell repertoires in cytomegalovirus infection. Study observations and caveats: Carriers of CMV and the relevant HLA type were discriminated by public TCR beta frequency. It was HLA-C-restricted CMV-specific TCR beta clonotypes that dominated the response ex vivo.

Trimming stripped 1 base from V and 9 bases from J, with 7 bases between. The germline V gene has CDR1 SGHAT and CDR2 FQNNGV. The CDR3 length is 13 residues. In regard to this clonotype: Its antigen is currently unknown.

Each CDR3 protein is one row after TCRdb ran MiXCR on the reads. The sample has 700,000 to 900,000 distinct CDR3 sequences; almost 30% are singletons. The source is a human donor in good health (CMV status not recorded). Some clones in this sample may be carry-over from other donors' samples. Sample: cultured CD8+ T cells from PBMCs, taken from culture after CMV antigen stimulation. The genes are TRBV11-2 and TRBJ1-6; D remains ambiguous. The CDR3 coding sequence is TGTGCCAGCAGCTTAGGGACTGGTTCACCCCTCCACTTT. It specifies CASSLGTGSPLHF.